This T cell receptor (beta chain) was documented in a study of blood T cell repertoires in COVID-19. TCRdb's copy holds only in-frame clones and misses some; the assay was immunoSEQ multiplex PCR. The sample contains around 360,000 clones, around 87% of which appear only once. The source material was PBMCs or T cells enriched from blood (not recorded which). The clonotype was recovered from a man aged 40-50 years in a cohort exposed to, infected with or recovered from COVID-19 (not recorded which).

CDR3 bases: TGTGCCAGCAGAGTGGCGGGAGAGTACACCGGGGAGCTGTTTTTT. It translates to CASRVAGEYTGELFF. The V gene is TRBV5-4, the J gene TRBJ2-2; 7 bases are shared with TRBD2. This CDR3 is built from 15 residues. Germline loops: CDR1 SGHNT, CDR2 YYREEE (reference sequence). The ends lost 5 bases at V and 3 bases at J; junction bases unmatched: 7.